What follows is one TCR beta chain and its context. The antigen this receptor binds is unknown. The sample holds no much larger clone one base away, and base qualities are not on file. Within the sample, other DNA sequences also encode this same CDR3. Using the deep immunoSEQ assay, TCR CDR3 regions were amplified from genomic DNA by multiplex PCR. For each cell subset, the extracted genomic DNA was distributed evenly across all wells of several immunoSEQ 96-well plates, and each plate served as one replicate. For sorted subsets, each replicate PCR was loaded with around 220 ng genomic DNA, equivalent to approximately 27,000 T cell genomes. Purified libraries were quantified with a Qubit 3.0 fluorometer, sized on a Bioanalyzer 2100, and re-quantified with the KAPA Library Quantification kit. Every immunoSEQ 96-well plate was sequenced on a dedicated single-read 150-cycle Illumina NextSeq 550 flow cell. Per the source publication's procedure: Because only junctional sequences without quality scores were contained in the immunoSEQ output, filtering matching that applied to full-length reads could not be performed. Sequences were annotated with PyIR, a Python wrapper for IgBLAST v1.9, using IMGT germline references to assign V/J genes and CDR3. Reads with weak V/J assignments (E-value above 1e-6), missing CDR3, stop codons, out-of-frame junctions, or ambiguous translated residues were removed. V3J clonotypes were defined as sequences sharing the same inferred V gene, J gene, and CDR3 amino acid sequence. To compute the percentage overlap between repertoires, the number of shared unique clonotypes was divided by the size of the smaller repertoire. Richness of each repertoire was evaluated using RTK rarefaction, the Chao1 estimator, and Recon v2.1 estimates of unobserved clonotypes. OLGA was used to compute generation probabilities for all TCRbeta clonotypes that the gDNA method yielded from four donors. TCRdb holds this immuneACCESS table with in-frame rearrangements only. Some clones are missing; in checked studies, unresolved V genes explain under half, and the rest has no known cause. That table furnishes V, J and clone size, whereas the DNA furnished D and trimming. In all, the sample holds more than 2 million clones, and about 95% of those were seen once. The biggest ten clones account for around 1.1% of the sample.

The sample comes from a study of shared clonotypes between healthy human individuals (dated by TCRdb to the early 2020s). About the study as a whole: The cohort included three men and a couple of women between 18 and 49 years of age. Per donor, leukapheresis produced somewhere between about 0.94 and 9 billion PBMCs. Libraries were prepared and TCR repertoires were sequenced by different laboratories using diverse techniques, in order to increase sequencing depth and limit assay-specific biases. Per donor, three plates each were used for CD4 naive and CD4 memory, two for CD8 naive, and one for CD8 memory. Blood TCR repertoires of about five healthy adults were deeply sequenced to estimate repertoire size and the extent of clonotype sharing between individuals.

Findings and caveats that apply to the study as a whole: Sampling was limited to blood, and TCR repertoires in tissue likely differ from TCR repertoires in blood. Incomplete sequencing was indicated by rarefaction of sorted-subset datasets, despite the large sequencing depth. Estimated clonotype richness was generally larger for naive than for memory subsets. Pairwise subsampling led to the expectation that sequencing depth would affect the degree of clonotype sharing among donors. Because the study included only a small number of donors, the genetic and exposure-history diversity represented was limited. Sharing across a few donors was observed for around 5% of naive CD4, over 3% of naive CD8, around 2.5% of memory CD4, and around 0.44% of memory CD8 clonotypes. Higher generation probabilities were observed for clonotypes shared by all four sorted-subset donors than for non-shared clonotypes.

CD8 naive samples consisted of CD45RO-negative cells that were positively selected for CCR7, yielding a CD45RA+CCR7+ population without TemRA cells. The donors were healthy, HIV-negative adults who had no recently reported acute infections or vaccinations. Every donor was a Caucasian adult living in Nashville, Tennessee, USA. After blood collection by leukapheresis, PBMCs were isolated using Ficoll-Histopaque density gradient centrifugation and then cryopreserved in the vapor phase of liquid nitrogen. Analytical flow cytometry was used to check the purity and quantity of each magnetically sorted T cell population. Genomic DNA was isolated from every sorted fraction and measured by UV absorbance on a Nanodrop 2000c. The source is a man between 18 and 29 years old in good health. The sample taken for sequencing was naive CD8+ T cells sorted from blood. This specimen's cell subset or site label, interpreted: CD45RA+CCR7+.

This receptor carries the CDR3 CASSSTGGNEQFF. The bases are TGTGCCAGCAGTTCCACAGGGGGCAATGAGCAGTTCTTC. The chain joins TRBV27 to TRBJ2-1; 8 of the junction bases match TRBD1. The germline V gene encodes CDR1 MNHEY and CDR2 SMNVEV (reference sequence). Reading from cysteine to phenylalanine, the CDR3 counts 13 amino acids. Just the 39-base CDR3 DNA is kept, in frame starting at base 1. Trimming takes 4 bases off V and 6 bases off J; junction bases not matched to a gene: 2.